A single sample is the source of the 5 T cell receptor beta chains below, sequenced in a study of brain T cells in children with intractable seizures. Only in-frame clones appear in the TCRdb table, and some are missing; sequencing was by immunoSEQ multiplex PCR. The sample lists a few hundred thousand clones; about 93% were seen once. Time point reported: blood from clinic visit 5 months post-surgery; TSC patient then seizure free. The sequencing here drew on peripheral blood, taken 5 to 6 months after surgery. The receptor set was obtained from a boy under two years old with tuberous sclerosis and intractable seizures.

This rearrangement joins TRBV25-1 to TRBJ2-1, with no clear D. CDR3 length: 13 amino acids. Germline lookup yields CDR1 MGHDK and CDR2 SYGVNS. Trimming stripped 1 base from V and 1 base from J, with 2 bases between. CDR3 bases: TGTGCCAGCAGTGAATTATCCTACAATGAGCAGTTCTTC. It is translated as CASSELSYNEQFF.

V and J are TRBV11-2 and TRBJ2-7; 8 positions match TRBD1. The CDR3 runs to 15 residues. Germline CDR1 is SGHAT and CDR2 is FQNNGV. The V gene end was trimmed by 5 bases and the J gene end by 4 bases; junction bases not matched to a gene: 10. CDR3 protein: CASSEVGQAKYEQYF. The CDR3 region has the DNA TGTGCCAGCAGCGAAGTGGGACAGGCGAAATACGAGCAGTACTTC.

This chain uses TRBV4-1 with TRBJ2-3, with D possibly being TRBD1 (6 bases). CDR3 length: 16 amino acids. V was trimmed by 5 bases and J by 0 bases, leaving 15 bases between them. CDR1 is MGHRA and CDR2 is YSYEKL in the germline V gene. The CDR3 here is CASSYRQVSSTDTQYF. DNA for the CDR3: TGCGCCAGCAGCTATAGACAGGTATCTAGCACAGATACGCAGTATTTT.

This sequence joins TRBV14 and TRBJ2-2; D is uncertain. Per germline, CDR1 SGHDN and CDR2 FVKESK. V lost 4 bases, J lost 5 bases, and 5 bases lay in between. The CDR3 is made up of 12 amino acids. The CDR3 is CASSPVTGELFF. CDR3 coding DNA: TGTGCCAGCAGCCCCGTAACCGGGGAGCTGTTTTTT. The whole variable domain, remainder taken from reference TRBV14 and TRBJ2-2, is EAGVTQFPSHSVIEKGQTVTLRCDPISGHDNLYWYRRVMGKEIKFLLHFVKESKQDESGMPNNRFLAERTGGTYSTLKVQPAELEDSGVYFCASSPVTGELFFGEGSRLTVL.

This clone was observed once. The rearrangement links TRBV19 to TRBJ2-5; either TRBD1 or TRBD2 may supply D (5 bases each). Germline V CDR1 and CDR2: LNHDA, SQIVND (reference sequence). The CDR3 runs 13 residues. Trimming shortened V by 4 bases and J by 1 base, and 7 bases separated the two germline ends. The CDR3 reads CASSTGTQETQYF. DNA for the CDR3: TGTGCCAGTAGTACAGGGACCCAAGAGACCCAGTACTTC.